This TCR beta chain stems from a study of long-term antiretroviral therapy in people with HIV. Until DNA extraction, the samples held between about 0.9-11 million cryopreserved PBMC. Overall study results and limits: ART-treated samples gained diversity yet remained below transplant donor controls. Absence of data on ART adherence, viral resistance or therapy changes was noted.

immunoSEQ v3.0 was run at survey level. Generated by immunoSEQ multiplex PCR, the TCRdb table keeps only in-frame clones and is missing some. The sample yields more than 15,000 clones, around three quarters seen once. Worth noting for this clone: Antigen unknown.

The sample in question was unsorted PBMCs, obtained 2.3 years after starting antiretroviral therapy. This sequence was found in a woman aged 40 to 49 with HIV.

CDR3 coding DNA: TGTGCCAGCAGTTACTCCAGGGACAGCAATCAGCCCCAGCATTTT. It translates to CASSYSRDSNQPQHF. This chain uses TRBV6-5 with TRBJ1-5; D may be TRBD1 (5 bases). CDR1 and CDR2 from the germline V gene are MNHEY and SVGAGI. Trimming left V 0 bases short and J 1 base short, with 7 bases between. CDR3 length: 15 amino acids.